This T cell receptor (beta chain) was recorded in a study of identical twins. This clonotype was found a few times. Each CDR3 protein gets one entry after TCRdb re-called the 5' RACE reads with MiXCR. This repertoire shows fewer than 900,000 distinct CDR3 sequences, 21% found once; its top ten account for roughly 4.3%. The same specimen was also included in a second study, on T cells expressing NK-cell markers. That report adds: Of the CD8+ T cells in roughly 6 donors, roughly 1.0-7.0% belonged to dominant NKG2C+ clonotypes.

The sequenced sample was PBMCs. This TCR came from a young woman in good health.

The CDR3 coding sequence is TGCAGTGCTAGAGATCGTCTAGCGGGGAGCACAGATACGCAGTATTTT. It translates to CSARDRLAGSTDTQYF. V and J are TRBV20-1 and TRBJ2-3; 9 bases align to TRBD2. The CDR3 is 16 amino acids. Per germline, CDR1 DFQATT and CDR2 SNEGSKA (reference sequence). V lost 0 bases, J lost 0 bases, and 4 bases stayed unmatched.